These 29 T cell receptor beta chains originate from one sample sequenced in a study of T-cell memory formation after mild COVID-19. A single record per CDR3 protein comes from TCRdb applying MiXCR to the 5' RACE reads. The table has about 470,000 distinct CDR3 sequences, 15% to 20% seen once. The sequencing input was PBMCs or a T cell subset sorted from them (not recorded which). Source of these receptors: an adult woman who had mild COVID-19 (a few samples of this study predate the infection). Cell type and time point are not known.

This clonotype has just a few counts. V gene TRBV6-5 combines with J gene TRBJ2-6; tentative D call: TRBD1 (7 bases). V was trimmed by 0 bases and J by 6 bases, leaving 15 bases between them. CDR3 size: 17 residues. CDR1 and CDR2 from the germline V gene are MNHEY and SVGAGI. The CDR3 region has the DNA TGTGCCAGCAGTTACTCGGCAGGGGGGCGAGTGGCCAACGTCCTGACTTTC. Amino acid sequence: CASSYSAGGRVANVLTF.

This clonotype showed up just a few times. The rearrangement links TRBV9 to TRBJ1-1; D not resolved. CDR1 and CDR2 from the germline V gene are SGDLS and YYNGEE. The CDR3 is made up of 14 amino acids. Trimming left V 0 bases short and J 1 base short, with 7 bases between. The CDR3 coding sequence is TGTGCCAGCAGCGTAGAACCGGGGAACACTGAAGCTTTCTTT. This encodes CASSVEPGNTEAFF.

The chain combines TRBV5-1 with TRBJ2-1; 7 nucleotides line up with TRBD1. CDR1 is SGHRS and CDR2 is YFSETQ in the germline V gene. Trimming at V came to 0 bases and at J to 7 bases, leaving 4 bases not matched to a gene. The CDR3 sequence is 14 residues long. CDR3 protein: CASSLAQTGNEQFF. CDR3 bases: TGCGCCAGCAGCTTGGCCCAGACAGGGAATGAGCAGTTCTTC.

This chain joins TRBV24-1 and TRBJ1-4; D possibly corresponds to TRBD1 (5 bases). The CDR3 loop spans 16 amino acids. The V end was cut by 4 bases, the J end by 0 bases, with 11 bases between. The germline gives CDR1 KGHDR, CDR2 SFDVKD. CDR3: CATSDFGGATNEKLFF. As DNA, the CDR3 is TGTGCCACCAGTGACTTCGGGGGTGCAACTAATGAAAAACTGTTTTTT.

The chain joins TRBV6-1 to TRBJ1-5, with 8 positions matching TRBD1. Trimming removed 0 bases from V and 5 bases from J; junction bases left unmatched: 12. Germline CDR1 and CDR2: MNHNS and SASEGT. This CDR3 region has 18 residues. The CDR3 DNA is TGTGCCAGCAGTGAAGCGGGGGACAGGATAATCGGGCATCAGCCCCAGCATTTT. Its translation is CASSEAGDRIIGHQPQHF.

This rearrangement joins TRBV18 to TRBJ1-1; D may be TRBD1 (5 bases). Trimming took off 5 bases at V and 6 bases at J, with 13 bases between the two ends. Germline V gives CDR1 KGHSH, CDR2 LQKENI. The CDR3 is 13 residues long. In DNA, the CDR3 is TGTGCCAGCTCAACGCGAGACAGAGCTGAAGCTTTCTTT. Its protein is CASSTRDRAEAFF.

This chain links TRBV5-1 with TRBJ2-1, with no clear D. The CDR3 spans 14 residues. Between the trimmed V and J ends, which lost 0 bases and 8 bases, there was a span of 12 bases. In germline, CDR1 is SGHRS, CDR2 YFSETQ. CDR3 nucleotides: TGCGCCAGCAGCTTGGAGGGTAAGATCGATGAGCAGTTCTTC. It translates to CASSLEGKIDEQFF.

The rearrangement joins TRBV4-1 to TRBJ2-1, with 9 positions matching TRBD2. Unmatched junction bases numbered 6, after V lost 3 bases and J lost 9 bases. This CDR3 region has 14 residues. CDR1 MGHRA and CDR2 YSYEKL come from the germline V gene. The DNA for the CDR3 is TGCGCCAGCAGCCATGATAGCGGGAGCCGTGAGCAGTTCTTC. Its translation is CASSHDSGSREQFF.

This chain connects TRBV11-2 to TRBJ2-1, with 9 bases aligning to TRBD2. Germline CDR1 SGHAT, CDR2 FQNNGV. V lost 3 bases to trimming and J lost 2 bases; unmatched junction nucleotides: 2. The CDR3 is made up of 15 amino acids. DNA of the CDR3: TGTGCCAGCAGCTTGAGCGGGGGGCCCTACAATGAGCAGTTCTTC. It specifies CASSLSGGPYNEQFF.

The chain has TRBV30 and TRBJ2-3; D is uncertain. CDR1 and CDR2 (germline): GTSNPN, SVGIG (reference sequence). The V end lost 4 bases, the J end lost 6 bases, and 14 bases lay between the germline ends. The CDR3 length is 13 residues. In DNA form, the CDR3 reads TGTGCCTGGACCCTACCCTCTGGGGATACGCAGTATTTT. It translates to CAWTLPSGDTQYF. Based on the CDR3 plus reference TRBV30 and TRBJ2-3, the full variable domain is SQTIHQWPATLVQPVGSPLSLECTVEGTSNPNLYWYRQAAGRGLQLLFYSVGIGQISSEVPQNLSASRPQDRQFILSSKKLLLSDSGFYLCAWTLPSGDTQYFGPGTRLTVL.

CDR3 nucleotides: TGTGCCAGCAGTCCCACTATGGCGGGAGAGACCCAGTACTTC. Protein: CASSPTMAGETQYF. The rearrangement uses TRBV7-9 and TRBJ2-5; perhaps TRBD2 as D (5 bases). CDR1 SEHNR and CDR2 FQNEAQ come from the germline V gene (reference sequence). The CDR3 totals 14 residues. Trimming left V 6 bases short and J 4 bases short, with 15 bases between. Drawing the rest from reference TRBV7-9 and TRBJ2-5, the complete variable domain is DTGVSQNPRHKITKRGQNVTFRCDPISEHNRLYWYRQTLGQGPEFLTYFQNEAQLEKSRLLSDRFSAERPKGSFSTLEIQRTEQGDSAMYLCASSPTMAGETQYFGPGTRLLVL.

This clonotype was counted between two and nine times. The chain carries TRBV12-3 or TRBV12-4 and TRBJ1-2; no clear D gene. The V and J ends lost 5 bases and 4 bases respectively, with 8 bases between them. The length of the CDR3 is 12 residues. The DNA for the CDR3 is TGTGCCAGCAGTCAGCAGTTCTATGGCTACACCTTC. Residues: CASSQQFYGYTF.

Only a few counts were recorded for this clonotype. The V and J genes are TRBV6-2 or TRBV6-3 and TRBJ2-7; D remains unclear. CDR1 and CDR2 from the germline V gene are MNHEY and SVGEGT. CDR3 length: 15 residues. Trimming removed 3 bases at V and 5 bases at J, with 17 bases between. The CDR3 sequence: CASSYKLVEWDEQYF. The DNA of the CDR3 is TGTGCCAGCAGTTATAAGCTCGTGGAGTGGGACGAGCAGTACTTC.

This clonotype was found a few times. V usage is TRBV29-1 and J usage is TRBJ1-5, with no clear D. V was clipped by 4 bases and J by 1 base, with 11 bases between them. This CDR3 has 14 amino acids. From germline, CDR1 is SQVTM and CDR2 ANQGSEA. For the CDR3, the DNA is TGCAGCGTTGCAGGCGGGAGCAGCAATCAGCCCCAGCATTTT. It specifies CSVAGGSSNQPQHF. The whole variable domain, remainder taken from reference TRBV29-1 and TRBJ1-5, is SAVISQKPSRDICQRGTSLTIQCQVDSQVTMMFWYRQQPGQSLTLIATANQGSEATYESGFVIDKFPISRPNLTFSTLTVSNMSPEDSSIYLCSVAGGSSNQPQHFGDGTRLSIL.

The chain links TRBV20-1 to TRBJ2-3; 7 bases match TRBD2. Germline V gives CDR1 DFQATT, CDR2 SNEGSKA (reference sequence). The CDR3 contains 16 residues. V lost 0 bases to trimming and J lost 8 bases; unmatched junction nucleotides: 14. CDR3 nucleotide sequence: TGCAGTGCTAGAGACCGGTCTGGGGGGGGATTATCTACGCAGTATTTT. It is translated as CSARDRSGGGLSTQYF.

This clonotype occurred a few times. The genes are TRBV7-2 and TRBJ2-7; the match to TRBD2 covers 8 bases. CDR1 and CDR2 from the germline V gene are SGHTA and FQGNSA. With 5 bases clipped from V and 2 bases from J, the junction kept 11 bases outside the gene matches. The CDR3 is 16 residues long. In DNA, the CDR3 is TGTGCCAGCAGCCCGACGGGGCGGGAGGCAGCCTACGAGCAGTACTTC. Translation: CASSPTGREAAYEQYF.

This chain uses TRBV7-8 with TRBJ2-7, with a possible D match to TRBD2 (7 bases). CDR1 SGHVS and CDR2 FQNEAQ come from the germline V gene. V was clipped by 1 base and J by 6 bases, with 13 bases between them. This CDR3 comprises 14 residues. CDR3 residues: CASSLGFRGAEQYF. DNA for the CDR3: TGTGCCAGCAGCTTAGGATTCCGGGGGGCCGAGCAGTACTTC.

The DNA for the CDR3 is TGTGCCAGCAGCTATGGACAGGGGGCGGAGTTCTTC. Its translation is CASSYGQGAEFF. The V gene is TRBV7-3, the J gene TRBJ2-1; 11 bases fit TRBD1. V was pared by 4 bases and J by 14 bases, with 4 bases of the junction left unmatched. Per germline, CDR1 SGHTA and CDR2 FQGTGA. The CDR3 spans 12 residues.

V and J are TRBV12-3 or TRBV12-4 and TRBJ2-3; 7 bases align to TRBD2. CDR3 length equals 16 residues. Germline trimming cut 0 bases from V and 5 bases from J; bases unmatched to any gene: 8. This CDR3 is CASSLAGGRAQDTQYF. CDR3 DNA: TGTGCCAGCAGTTTAGCGGGGGGGAGGGCCCAAGATACGCAGTATTTT.

This rearrangement joins TRBV5-1 to TRBJ2-7; 8 bases map to TRBD1. Germline-derived CDR1 and CDR2 are SGHRS and YFSETQ. J gave up 2 bases and V 4 bases, and 11 bases lay outside the gene matches. The CDR3 has 16 residues. This chain's CDR3 is CASSREMDRATYEQYF. The CDR3 bases are TGCGCCAGCAGCCGAGAAATGGACAGGGCAACCTACGAGCAGTACTTC. The full variable domain, with the rest looked up from reference TRBV5-1 and TRBJ2-7, is KAGVTQTPRYLIKTRGQQVTLSCSPISGHRSVSWYQQTPGQGLQFLFEYFSETQRNKGNFPGRFSGRQFSNSRSEMNVSTLELGDSALYLCASSREMDRATYEQYFGPGTRLTVT.

V gene TRBV3-1 combines with J gene TRBJ2-3; unclear D gene. The CDR3 extends over 16 amino acids. Germline V gene data show CDR1 as LGHDT and CDR2 as YNNKEL (reference sequence). V dropped 0 bases and J dropped 0 bases, with 10 bases sitting between them. CDR3 amino acids: CASSQEKYSSTDTQYF. The CDR3, as DNA: TGTGCCAGCAGCCAAGAAAAATACTCTAGCACAGATACGCAGTATTTT.

This chain joins TRBV4-1 and TRBJ1-2, with a tentative D call TRBD1 (5 bases). The CDR3 runs 16 residues. From germline, CDR1 is MGHRA and CDR2 YSYEKL. Between the trimmed V and J ends, which lost 4 bases and 7 bases, there was a span of 22 bases. The CDR3 sequence is CASSLRPRDGAGGYTF. The CDR3 bases are TGCGCCAGCAGCCTCCGGCCTAGAGACGGGGCGGGTGGCTACACCTTC.

This clonotype turned up a few times. The chain employs TRBV29-1 and TRBJ1-1; D gene ambiguous. Trimming cost V 2 bases and J 3 bases, with 7 bases left between them. This CDR3 is built from 12 residues. Germline lookup yields CDR1 SQVTM and CDR2 ANQGSEA. The CDR3 spells CSVESWDTEAFF. Here the CDR3 DNA reads TGCAGCGTTGAAAGTTGGGACACTGAAGCTTTCTTT.

V usage is TRBV20-1 and J usage is TRBJ2-1, with D possibly TRBD1 on 6 matching bases. Germline CDR1 reads DFQATT; CDR2 reads SNEGSKA (reference sequence). The CDR3 loop spans 13 amino acids. V gave up 6 bases and J gave up 6 bases, with 15 bases separating them. The CDR3 DNA is TGCAGTGCGTCCGGGACAACGAGCAATGAGCAGTTCTTC. Translating it yields CSASGTTSNEQFF.

This clonotype was seen at least ten times. This chain links TRBV7-2 with TRBJ2-1, with D possibly being TRBD2 (5 bases). The CDR3 length is 15 residues. CDR1 is SGHTA and CDR2 is FQGNSA in the germline V gene. Trimming cost V 1 base and J 5 bases, with 12 bases left between them. As DNA, the CDR3 is TGTGCCAGCAGCTTAGGGTGGACTCCTAACAATGAGCAGTTCTTC. It is translated as CASSLGWTPNNEQFF.

This clonotype showed up just a few times. The chain has TRBV18 and TRBJ2-1; the match to TRBD2 covers 10 bases. J lost 2 bases, V lost 4 bases, and 5 bases had no gene match. The CDR3 consists of 16 residues. Germline CDR1 is KGHSH and CDR2 is LQKENI. The CDR3 nucleotides read TGTGCCAGCTCACTCACTAGCGGGATTGCCTACAATGAGCAGTTCTTC. Its translation: CASSLTSGIAYNEQFF. The complete variable domain, with remaining parts taken from reference TRBV18 and TRBJ2-1, reads NAGVMQNPRHLVRRRGQEARLRCSPMKGHSHVYWYRQLPEEGLKFMVYLQKENIIDESGMPKERFSAEFPKEGPSILRIQQVVRGDSAAYFCASSLTSGIAYNEQFFGPGTRLTVL.

The J gene is TRBJ2-7, the V gene TRBV18, with 8 bases aligning to TRBD1. Unmatched junction bases numbered 4, after V lost 2 bases and J lost 4 bases. Germline CDR1 and CDR2: KGHSH and LQKENI. The CDR3 has 14 residues. The CDR3 region is CASSPDRGWYEQYF. CDR3 coding DNA: TGTGCCAGCTCACCAGACAGGGGCTGGTACGAGCAGTACTTC.

The chain uses TRBV7-2 and TRBJ1-4, with D unclear. Germline lookup yields CDR1 SGHTA and CDR2 FQGNSA. V was pared by 2 bases and J by 0 bases, with 16 bases between. CDR3 size: 18 residues. As DNA, the CDR3 is TGTGCCAGCAGCTTAAGAGGGCGCGGGATTGCAACTAATGAAAAACTGTTTTTT. Amino acid sequence: CASSLRGRGIATNEKLFF.

V gene TRBV6-1 combines with J gene TRBJ2-1; 7 bases are a match to TRBD1. Germline assignment: CDR1 MNHNS and CDR2 SASEGT. V gave up 6 bases and J gave up 3 bases; unmatched junction bases: 11. The CDR3 has 16 residues. Here the CDR3 reads CASSQIAWDSYNEQFF. In DNA, the CDR3 is TGTGCCAGCAGCCAAATCGCATGGGACAGCTACAATGAGCAGTTCTTC.